The 25 T cell receptor beta chains in this list originate from one sample, sequenced in a study of cytomegalovirus exposure and HLA in healthy donors. Profiled with immunoSEQ multiplex PCR; TCRdb holds only in-frame clones, not every one. The sample contains approximately 150,000 clones, approximately 86% of which appear only once. Input material: PBMCs. Receptor source: a young man in good health and CMV-seropositive.

The genes are TRBV27 and TRBJ2-7, with D maybe TRBD1 (6 bases). Germline V lookup: CDR1 MNHEY, CDR2 SMNVEV (reference sequence). Deletions cut 5 bases from V and 0 bases from J, with 11 bases between. The length of the CDR3 is 14 residues. The CDR3 DNA reads as TGTGCCAGCAGTCGAACAGGGTCCTCCTACGAGCAGTACTTC. This sequence encodes CASSRTGSSYEQYF.

CDR3 sequence reads: CAMDRPGYEQYF. The CDR3 coding sequence is TGCGCCATGGACAGGCCGGGCTACGAGCAGTACTTC. The chain couples TRBV10-1 to TRBJ2-7; 7 positions match TRBD1. The CDR3 contains 12 residues. Per the germline V gene, CDR1 is WNHNN and CDR2 is SYGVQD (reference sequence). J was trimmed by 3 bases and V by 10 bases; bases with no gene match: 6.

This clone has just one count. The rearrangement links TRBV7-9 to TRBJ2-1; D is perhaps TRBD2 (6 bases). The germline V gene encodes CDR1 SEHNR and CDR2 FQNEAQ (reference sequence). The CDR3 has 11 residues. Deletions cut 4 bases from V and 8 bases from J, with 6 bases between. CDR3 sequence reads: CASSWGDEQFF. CDR3 sequence (DNA): TGTGCCAGCAGCTGGGGGGATGAGCAGTTCTTC.

This clone was detected only once. The V call is TRBV18, the J call TRBJ1-1, with 8 bases aligning to TRBD1. The germline V gene encodes CDR1 KGHSH and CDR2 LQKENI. The ends lost 6 bases at V and 1 base at J; junction bases unmatched: 13. The CDR3 extends over 17 amino acids. The CDR3 sequence is CASSPRGSGTGNTEAFF. As DNA, the CDR3 is TGTGCCAGCTCCCCCCGAGGGTCCGGGACAGGGAACACTGAAGCTTTCTTT.

The rearrangement joins TRBV28 to TRBJ2-1, with 10 bases matching TRBD2. The CDR3 is made up of 17 amino acids. V lost 2 bases, J lost 5 bases, and 9 bases stayed unmatched. Germline-derived CDR1 and CDR2 are MDHEN and SYDVKM. The CDR3 reads CASSLRRGLATHNEQFF. CDR3 coding DNA: TGTGCCAGCAGTTTAAGGAGGGGACTAGCGACTCACAATGAGCAGTTCTTC. The whole variable domain, remainder taken from reference TRBV28 and TRBJ2-1, is DVKVTQSSRYLVKRTGEKVFLECVQDMDHENMFWYRQDPGLGLRLIYFSYDVKMKEKGDIPEGYSVSREKKERFSLILESASTNQTSMYLCASSLRRGLATHNEQFFGPGTRLTVL.

The chain combines TRBV9 with TRBJ1-1, with unresolved D. Trimming shortened V by 2 bases and J by 4 bases, and 9 bases separated the two germline ends. This CDR3 is built from 13 residues. The germline V gene encodes CDR1 SGDLS and CDR2 YYNGEE. For the CDR3, the DNA is TGTGCCAGCAGCGTCGGGAAGGGCACTGAAGCTTTCTTT. Protein sequence: CASSVGKGTEAFF.

The chain couples TRBV4-3 to TRBJ2-7; tentative D call: TRBD2 (6 bases). Germline V gene lookup returns CDR1 LGHNA and CDR2 YSLEER. The CDR3 is made up of 17 amino acids. Trimming shortened V by 0 bases and J by 6 bases, and 21 bases separated the two germline ends. CDR3 protein: CASSQEVALEGLLEQYF. The CDR3 nucleotides read TGCGCCAGCAGCCAAGAGGTAGCGCTGGAGGGTCTGCTCGAGCAGTACTTC.

The chain recombines TRBV6-1 with TRBJ1-2; 11 bases are a match to TRBD1. With V trimmed by 0 bases and J by 4 bases, 4 bases remained unmatched. The CDR3 consists of 16 residues. CDR1 and CDR2 (germline): MNHNS, SASEGT. The CDR3 sequence is CASSEAGTGGIYGYTF. CDR3 sequence (DNA): TGTGCCAGCAGTGAAGCAGGGACAGGGGGTATCTATGGCTACACCTTC.

CDR3 sequence reads: CASRLQPTNEKLFF. The DNA for the CDR3 is TGCGCCAGCAGATTACAGCCAACTAATGAAAAACTGTTTTTT. The chain uses TRBV5-1 and TRBJ1-4; D uncertain. Germline CDR1 is SGHRS and CDR2 is YFSETQ. This CDR3 comprises 14 residues. The ends were cut back, 5 bases at V and 0 bases at J, with 8 bases in the middle. Using reference TRBV5-1 and TRBJ1-4 for the parts outside the CDR3, the full variable domain is KAGVTQTPRYLIKTRGQQVTLSCSPISGHRSVSWYQQTPGQGLQFLFEYFSETQRNKGNFPGRFSGRQFSNSRSEMNVSTLELGDSALYLCASRLQPTNEKLFFGSGTQLSVL.

This rearrangement joins TRBV6-1 to TRBJ1-2, with D possibly being TRBD1 (6 bases). V shed 2 bases and J shed 8 bases, with 18 bases lying between them. The CDR3 totals 15 residues. Germline V gene data show CDR1 as MNHNS and CDR2 as SASEGT. The CDR3: CASSERGGLGDGYTF. In DNA form, the CDR3 reads TGTGCCAGCAGTGAACGGGGGGGGCTGGGGGACGGCTACACCTTC.

The chain has TRBV7-9 and TRBJ2-1, with 8 positions matching TRBD2. Germline assignment: CDR1 SEHNR and CDR2 FQNEAQ (reference sequence). This CDR3 contains 15 residues. J gave up 8 bases and V 7 bases, and 13 bases lay outside the gene matches. For the CDR3, the DNA is TGTGCCAGCACCTACACTGGGACTAGTCTCGATGAGCAGTTCTTC. This codes for CASTYTGTSLDEQFF.

The chain has TRBV6-4 and TRBJ2-7; unclear D gene. This CDR3 region has 17 residues. V dropped 7 bases and J dropped 6 bases, with 28 bases sitting between them. Germline V gene data show CDR1 as MRHNA and CDR2 as SNTAGT. The CDR3 reads CASTQESPLPPYVEQYF. In nucleotides, the CDR3 is TGTGCCAGCACCCAAGAGTCCCCACTACCCCCCTATGTCGAGCAGTACTTC.

The V gene is TRBV5-6, the J gene TRBJ1-2; TRBD1 is a possible D gene (5 bases). The CDR3 sequence is 14 residues long. V lost 2 bases and J 3 bases, leaving 11 bases between the germline ends. Germline V gene data show CDR1 as SGHDT and CDR2 as YYEEEE. The CDR3 DNA reads TGTGCCAGCAGCTTTGGGGTAGGGGACTATGGCTACACCTTC. It specifies CASSFGVGDYGYTF.

This chain uses TRBV14 with TRBJ2-7, with 8 bases fitting TRBD2. V was pared by 2 bases and J by 2 bases, with 5 bases of the junction left unmatched. In germline, CDR1 is SGHDN, CDR2 FVKESK. The CDR3 extends over 15 amino acids. Here the CDR3 DNA reads TGTGCCAGCAGCCAAACCCACGGGGGGGCCTACGAGCAGTACTTC. This gives the protein CASSQTHGGAYEQYF.

The chain combines TRBV9 with TRBJ2-1; 8 bases line up with TRBD2. Germline assignment: CDR1 SGDLS and CDR2 YYNGEE. V gave up 4 bases and J gave up 2 bases; unmatched junction bases: 8. The CDR3 has 16 amino acids. Here the CDR3 reads CASSPRAGEPYNEQFF. Written as DNA, the CDR3 is TGTGCCAGCAGCCCAAGAGCGGGGGAACCCTACAATGAGCAGTTCTTC.

The rearrangement uses TRBV5-8 and TRBJ2-3; D is possibly TRBD2 (5 bases). Trimming stripped 3 bases from V and 2 bases from J, with 16 bases between. This CDR3 contains 16 residues. Per the germline V gene, CDR1 is SGHTS and CDR2 is YDEGEE. The CDR3 here is CASSSTGLLATDTQYF. CDR3 nucleotides: TGTGCCAGCAGCTCAACCGGACTTCTAGCCACAGATACGCAGTATTTT.

The chain uses TRBV10-3 and TRBJ2-1; 13 bases are a match to TRBD2. The CDR3 runs 15 residues. The V gene end was trimmed by 1 base and the J gene end by 12 bases; junction bases not matched to a gene: 6. Germline loops: CDR1 ENHRY, CDR2 SYGVKD. The CDR3 loop is CAISELTSGRARQFF. In DNA form, the CDR3 reads TGTGCCATCAGTGAGTTAACTAGCGGGAGGGCCAGGCAGTTCTTC.

The chain couples TRBV29-1 to TRBJ2-7; tentatively, D is TRBD1 (5 bases). Germline V gives CDR1 SQVTM, CDR2 ANQGSEA. CDR3 length: 13 amino acids. Trimming took 1 base from V and 4 from J, leaving 11 bases between them. The CDR3 region is CSVEGGREYEQYF. The CDR3 coding sequence is TGCAGCGTTGAAGGTGGCAGGGAATACGAGCAGTACTTC.

This clone was seen only a few times. The V and J genes are TRBV7-2 and TRBJ2-7; weak D call: TRBD2 (6 bases). CDR1 and CDR2 from the germline V gene are SGHTA and FQGNSA. V was pared by 5 bases and J by 1 base, with 24 bases between. The CDR3 has 18 residues. The CDR3 loop is CASSLRPTGAGPSYEQYF. The DNA for the CDR3 is TGTGCCAGCAGCCTCCGACCCACGGGAGCGGGCCCTTCCTACGAGCAGTACTTC.

This sequence joins TRBV5-1 and TRBJ2-2; possible D gene TRBD1, 5 bases. This CDR3 spans 11 amino acids. Germline CDR1 reads SGHRS; CDR2 reads YFSETQ. Deletions cut 7 bases from V and 6 bases from J, with 7 bases between. The CDR3 spells CASSGPGELFF. The CDR3 nucleotides are TGCGCCAGCTCAGGGCCCGGGGAGCTGTTTTTT. Variable domain in full (rest from reference TRBV5-1 and TRBJ2-2): KAGVTQTPRYLIKTRGQQVTLSCSPISGHRSVSWYQQTPGQGLQFLFEYFSETQRNKGNFPGRFSGRQFSNSRSEMNVSTLELGDSALYLCASSGPGELFFGEGSRLTVL.

The gene calls are TRBV7-2 and TRBJ2-3; D not certain. The CDR3 runs to 13 residues. With 5 bases removed from V and 1 base from J, the gap between germline ends came to 7 bases. The germline CDR1 and CDR2 sequences are SGHTA and FQGNSA. CDR3 bases: TGTGCCAGCAGCCCCCGAGGCACAGATACGCAGTATTTT. It is translated as CASSPRGTDTQYF.

Worth noting for this clone: One base away lies a much larger clone, so this may be a sequencing read error. The chain couples TRBV5-6 to TRBJ1-6; 7 bases align to TRBD1. The CDR3 is made up of 14 amino acids. Germline lookup yields CDR1 SGHDT and CDR2 YYEEEE. V lost 4 bases and J lost 6; bases outside the gene matches: 4. The DNA for the CDR3 is TGTGCCAGCAGCGCGACAGGGAGTAATTCACCCCTCCACTTT. Its protein is CASSATGSNSPLHF.

This clone has only a few counts. Written as DNA, the CDR3 is TGTGCCATAACAGACAGGGGGGACAATGAGCAGTTCTTC. Translation: CAITDRGDNEQFF. This chain connects TRBV10-3 to TRBJ2-1; 9 bases line up with TRBD1. This CDR3 is 13 amino acids long. The trim removed 9 bases at V and 5 bases at J, leaving 5 bases unmatched. Per the germline V gene, CDR1 is ENHRY and CDR2 is SYGVKD.

The chain has TRBV30 and TRBJ2-1, with 8 nucleotides matching TRBD1. V shed 8 bases, J shed 0 bases, and the junction held 3 bases outside the gene matches. Germline CDR1 is GTSNPN and CDR2 is SVGIG (reference sequence). The CDR3 has 13 residues. CDR3 nucleotides: TGTGCCAGCGACAGGGGCTCCTACAATGAGCAGTTCTTC. Encoded protein: CASDRGSYNEQFF.

The chain employs TRBV29-1 and TRBJ2-3; D unresolved. The ends were cut back, 6 bases at V and 2 bases at J, with 18 bases in the middle. The CDR3 spans 15 residues. Germline loops: CDR1 SQVTM, CDR2 ANQGSEA. CDR3 sequence (DNA): TGCAGCGTCGATTATATTGCGGCCCCCACAGATACGCAGTATTTT. It specifies CSVDYIAAPTDTQYF.